Listed here are 8 T cell receptor beta chains from one sample, sequenced in a study of T cells expressing NK-cell markers. From its re-call of the 5' RACE reads, TCRdb lists each CDR3 protein once, without DNA. The table lists about 140,000 distinct CDR3 sequences. The sample consisted of blood T cells: a sorted CD56 or NKG2C T cell subset, CD4+ or CD8+ T cells, or bulk PBMC T cells (not recorded which). These receptors were taken from a man aged 18-30 years in good health.

The J gene is TRBJ2-2, the V gene TRBV7-8; checking the TCRdb D call of TRBD1 is not possible without DNA. Germline V gene lookup returns CDR1 SGHVS and CDR2 FQNEAQ. CDR3 length: 14 amino acids. The CDR3 protein is CASSVRVGTGELFF.

The J gene is TRBJ1-2, the V gene TRBV2; TCRdb outputs TRBD1, but without DNA this stays unchecked. Germline loops: CDR1 SNHLY, CDR2 FYNNEI. The CDR3 sequence is 12 residues long. CDR3 sequence: CARNTGSYGYTF.

The chain carries TRBV30 and TRBJ2-1. CDR3 size: 16 residues. Germline assignment: CDR1 GTSNPN and CDR2 SVGIG (reference sequence). The CDR3 loop is CAWSVTTTSSYNEQFF.

The V gene is TRBV9, the J gene TRBJ2-3; no DNA is available, so the TRBD1 call from TCRdb remains unchecked. This CDR3 is built from 15 residues. Germline loops: CDR1 SGDLS, CDR2 YYNGEE. CDR3: CASSVSGGGTDTQYF.

V is TRBV5-6 and J is TRBJ1-1. Looked up from germline, CDR1 is SGHDT and CDR2 is YYEEEE. This CDR3 spans 11 amino acids. The CDR3 region is CASSKSREAFF.

This chain joins TRBV20-1 and TRBJ1-2; as DNA is missing, the TRBD1 call by TCRdb cannot be tested. Germline assignment: CDR1 DFQATT and CDR2 SNEGSKA (reference sequence). The CDR3 extends over 12 amino acids. The CDR3: CSARTGVGGYTF.

J is TRBJ2-7 and V is TRBV7-2. Germline values: CDR1 SGHTA, CDR2 FQGNSA. The CDR3 sequence is 12 residues long. CDR3 protein: CASSFGVHEQYF.

The chain carries TRBV5-1 and TRBJ2-2; the TCRdb call, TRBD1, lacks DNA for checking. The germline CDR1 and CDR2 sequences are SGHRS and YFSETQ. This CDR3 is built from 15 residues. The CDR3 loop is CASSYHEQGGGELFF.